The subject of this entry is one T cell receptor (beta chain). Its antigen is as yet unknown. The data were obtained in a study of OX40 agonist ivuxolimab in advanced cancers. Study-wide context: The patients got ivuxolimab, which is an agonistic anti-OX40 (CD134) antibody. The group had a mean age of 60 years, ranged from about 20 to 90, and was 82.7% male.

Study-level results: CD8+ T cells were the subset that, on average, had more expanded clones than CD4+.

Only in-frame clones appear in the TCRdb table, and some are missing; sequencing was by immunoSEQ multiplex PCR. The sample includes 50,000 to 60,000 clones, roughly nine tenths of them seen just once. Germline lookup yields CDR1 MNHEY and CDR2 SMNVEV (reference sequence). This CDR3 is 18 amino acids long. V trimming: 0 bases; J trimming: 2 bases; junction bases outside the gene matches: 5. This chain joins TRBV27 and TRBJ2-7; 15 bases are shared with TRBD2. The source of this sequence is an adult with an advanced solid tumor such as melanoma, head and neck, liver or kidney cancer. The material sequenced was CD4+ or CD8+ T cells sorted from blood, taken in a trial of the OX40 agonist ivuxolimab. CDR3 DNA sequence: TGTGCCAGCAGTTTATCAGGACTAGCGGGAGGGCCCCCCTACGAGCAGTACTTC. Protein product: CASSLSGLAGGPPYEQYF.